The sequence of this TCR beta chain was determined in a study of patients and donors after allogeneic stem cell transplantation. Germline CDR1 and CDR2: SNHLY and FYNNEI. The CDR3 sequence is 15 residues long. Trimming took off 6 bases at V and 6 bases at J, with 19 bases between the two ends. This clonotype was recorded a few times. Each CDR3 protein gets one entry after TCRdb re-called the RT-PCR reads with MiXCR. The profile covers fewer than 200,000 distinct CDR3 sequences, with approximately 28% appearing a single time and 3.2% taken by the ten largest. The rearrangement links TRBV2 to TRBJ2-3; no definite D call. Sequencing was done on a sample of blood, either unsorted or a sorted T cell fraction (not recorded which). This clonotype originated in a human donor who was either an allogeneic HSCT recipient or a stem cell or donor lymphocyte infusion donor (not recorded which). It is not recorded whose cells these are; they may come from a transplant donor. As DNA, the CDR3 is TGTGCCAGCAGCCGCACGGGCCCAAGTGCCGATACGCAGTATTTT. It encodes CASSRTGPSADTQYF. The full variable domain, rest sourced from reference TRBV2 and TRBJ2-3, is EPEVTQTPSHQVTQMGQEVILRCVPISNHLYFYWYRQILGQKVEFLVSFYNNEISEKSEIFDDQFSVERPDGSNFTLKIRSTKLEDSAMYFCASSRTGPSADTQYFGPGTRLTVL.